These 26 T cell receptor beta chains came from one sample sequenced in a study of control samples from healthy donors and cancer patients. Generated by immunoSEQ multiplex PCR, the TCRdb table keeps only in-frame clones and is missing some. The sample holds around 80,000 clones, over 85% seen once. Sequencing was performed on blood. These receptors originate from a man aged 45-60 years in good health.

The CDR3 bases are TGTGCCAGCAGCCAAGGATCGAACGCTGGGGAGCTGTTTTTT. Amino acid sequence: CASSQGSNAGELFF. V is TRBV11-2 and J is TRBJ2-2, with no clear D. With 5 bases removed from V and 8 bases from J, the gap between germline ends came to 15 bases. There are 14 residues in the CDR3. Germline assignment: CDR1 SGHAT and CDR2 FQNNGV.

This chain joins TRBV11-3 and TRBJ2-3; D tentatively fits TRBD1 or TRBD2 (5 bases each). Trimming cost V 1 base and J 3 bases, with 14 bases left between them. The CDR3 covers 16 residues. The germline CDR1 and CDR2 sequences are SGHNT and YENEEA. CDR3 sequence (DNA): TGTGCCAGCAGCTTAGGAGGGGCTTCGGGGACAGATACGCAGTATTTT. Protein sequence: CASSLGGASGTDTQYF.

This rearrangement joins TRBV5-6 to TRBJ2-3; 9 positions agree with TRBD1. CDR3 length: 15 residues. The ends lost 4 bases at V and 4 bases at J; junction bases unmatched: 7. Germline V gene lookup returns CDR1 SGHDT and CDR2 YYEEEE. The CDR3 spells CASSIRTGVADTQYF. CDR3 nucleotide sequence: TGTGCCAGCAGCATCCGGACAGGGGTGGCAGATACGCAGTATTTT.

The table lists this clone with a count of one. The chain uses TRBV18 and TRBJ1-6, with 7 bases identical to TRBD1. The germline V gene has CDR1 KGHSH and CDR2 LQKENI. V lost 5 bases to trimming and J lost 9 bases; unmatched junction nucleotides: 10. The CDR3 consists of 15 residues. Here the CDR3 reads CASSSGQASSSPLHF. Here the CDR3 DNA reads TGTGCCAGCTCATCCGGACAGGCGTCGAGTTCACCCCTCCACTTT.

The CDR3 is CAWRSPLRGETNEKLFF. DNA of the CDR3: TGTGCCTGGAGGTCCCCACTAAGAGGGGAAACTAATGAAAAACTGTTTTTT. This rearrangement joins TRBV30 to TRBJ1-4; the D gene is possibly TRBD1 (5 bases). V lost 3 bases, J lost 1 base, and 18 bases lay in between. The CDR3 spans 17 residues. Germline values: CDR1 GTSNPN, CDR2 SVGIG (reference sequence).

Concerning this clone itself: This same CDR3 is encoded by further DNA sequences in the sample. The V gene is TRBV9, the J gene TRBJ2-3; 9 bases agree with TRBD2. There are 17 residues in the CDR3. V was pared by 4 bases and J by 8 bases, with 17 bases of the junction left unmatched. Per the germline V gene, CDR1 is SGDLS and CDR2 is YYNGEE. The CDR3 sequence is CASSSAVGAGGQGTQYF. CDR3 DNA: TGTGCCAGCAGCTCCGCAGTCGGGGCGGGGGGGCAGGGTACGCAGTATTTT.

The V and J genes are TRBV6-5 and TRBJ2-7, with 7 bases lining up with TRBD1. The CDR3 runs 14 residues. The V and J ends lost 2 bases and 0 bases, in that order; junction bases with no gene match: 1. Germline values: CDR1 MNHEY, CDR2 SVGAGI. The CDR3 DNA reads as TGTGCCAGCAGTTACGGGGACAGCTCCTACGAGCAGTACTTC. Translating gives CASSYGDSSYEQYF.

The chain is built from TRBV5-4 and TRBJ2-5; TRBD2 matches 9 bases. With 4 bases clipped from V and 5 bases from J, the junction kept 15 bases outside the gene matches. Germline CDR1 and CDR2: SGHNT and YYREEE (reference sequence). The CDR3 extends over 17 amino acids. The CDR3 protein is CASSPTEGGGASETQYF. CDR3 coding DNA: TGTGCCAGCAGCCCAACCGAAGGCGGGGGGGCGAGCGAGACCCAGTACTTC.

V and J are TRBV10-1 and TRBJ2-3; 7 bases agree with TRBD2. From germline, CDR1 is WNHNN and CDR2 SYGVQD (reference sequence). The V and J ends lost 3 bases and 6 bases, in that order; junction bases with no gene match: 6. The CDR3 is 14 residues long. CDR3 sequence reads: CASSDGAGKDTQYF. The CDR3, as DNA: TGCGCCAGCAGTGACGGAGCGGGGAAGGATACGCAGTATTTT.

The J gene is TRBJ2-5, the V gene TRBV14; the D gene is possibly TRBD2 (5 bases). Germline V gives CDR1 SGHDN, CDR2 FVKESK. Trimming stripped 4 bases from V and 3 bases from J, with 12 bases between. The CDR3 spans 14 residues. CDR3 sequence (DNA): TGTGCCAGCAGCCTCCCCGGGGTCGAAGAGACCCAGTACTTC. It codes for CASSLPGVEETQYF.

J is TRBJ1-3 and V is TRBV30; 7 positions agree with TRBD1. CDR3 length equals 14 residues. Germline trimming cut 0 bases from V and 8 bases from J; bases unmatched to any gene: 7. Germline CDR1 GTSNPN, CDR2 SVGIG (reference sequence). The CDR3 coding sequence is TGTGCCTGGAGTGTACTACAGGGGACGGACACCATATATTTT. Its protein is CAWSVLQGTDTIYF. Supplemented by reference TRBV30 and TRBJ1-3, the full variable domain reads SQTIHQWPATLVQPVGSPLSLECTVEGTSNPNLYWYRQAAGRGLQLLFYSVGIGQISSEVPQNLSASRPQDRQFILSSKKLLLSDSGFYLCAWSVLQGTDTIYFGEGSWLTVV.

V gene TRBV19 combines with J gene TRBJ1-1; D is possibly TRBD1 (5 bases). The CDR3 spans 13 residues. V shed 3 bases and J shed 4 bases, with 9 bases lying between them. Per germline, CDR1 LNHDA and CDR2 SQIVND (reference sequence). The CDR3 sequence: CASSMAGSTEAFF. For the CDR3, the DNA is TGTGCCAGTAGTATGGCAGGGTCCACTGAAGCTTTCTTT.

J is TRBJ2-2 and V is TRBV25-1; D ambiguous. Germline CDR1 is MGHDK and CDR2 is SYGVNS. The CDR3 extends over 12 amino acids. V was pared by 3 bases and J by 5 bases, with 4 bases between. The CDR3 region is CASSDLTGELFF. The CDR3 nucleotides are TGTGCCAGCAGTGACTTGACCGGGGAGCTGTTTTTT.

This chain uses TRBV27 with TRBJ1-5, with TRBD1 matching over 8 bases. CDR3 length: 17 amino acids. Germline CDR1 MNHEY, CDR2 SMNVEV (reference sequence). V was clipped by 5 bases and J by 4 bases; unmatched bases: 13. This chain's CDR3 is CASSPTPGDRLNQPQHF. The CDR3 region has the DNA TGTGCCAGCAGTCCGACACCCGGGGACAGGCTTAATCAGCCCCAGCATTTT.

This clone was seen a few times. The chain links TRBV10-3 to TRBJ1-5; perhaps TRBD1 as D (5 bases). The germline V gene encodes CDR1 ENHRY and CDR2 SYGVKD. Trimming removed 2 bases at V and 1 base at J, with 15 bases between. The CDR3 consists of 17 residues. This CDR3 is CAISEEKGMASNQPQHF. CDR3 nucleotides: TGTGCCATCAGTGAGGAGAAGGGGATGGCGAGCAATCAGCCCCAGCATTTT.

The chain carries TRBV10-2 and TRBJ2-5, with 9 bases lining up with TRBD1. V gave up 5 bases and J gave up 5 bases; unmatched junction bases: 6. The CDR3 length is 14 residues. Germline V CDR1 and CDR2: WSHSY, SAAADI. CDR3 bases: TGCGCCAGCAGTTCGACAGGGGGGAGGGAGACCCAGTACTTC. Translating gives CASSSTGGRETQYF.

CDR3 DNA: TGTGCCAGCAGCCCAACAGGGGATATCAGCGGGGGGGAGACCCAGTACTTC. Protein product: CASSPTGDISGGETQYF. The chain recombines TRBV4-2 with TRBJ2-5; TRBD2 aligns across 9 bases. Trimming at V came to 4 bases and at J to 5 bases, leaving 14 bases not matched to a gene. In germline, CDR1 is LGHNA, CDR2 YNFKEQ. This CDR3 is 17 amino acids long.

The rearrangement uses TRBV19 and TRBJ2-3; 9 nucleotides align to TRBD2. The V gene's germline CDR1 is LNHDA and CDR2 SQIVND (reference sequence). This CDR3 spans 16 amino acids. V lost 5 bases to trimming and J lost 0 bases; unmatched junction nucleotides: 6. The CDR3 DNA reads TGTGCCAGTAGTGCATCTAGCGGGGTTAGCACAGATACGCAGTATTTT. Translating gives CASSASSGVSTDTQYF.

The CDR3 DNA is TGTGCCACCAGTGATTCGACAGGGGGCCTGCCCTACAATGAGCAGTTCTTC. Amino acid sequence: CATSDSTGGLPYNEQFF. V is TRBV24-1 and J is TRBJ2-1, with TRBD1 identical over 10 bases. This CDR3 comprises 17 residues. Germline V gene data show CDR1 as KGHDR and CDR2 as SFDVKD. The V segment lost 2 bases and the J segment 2 bases; nucleotides outside the gene matches: 5.

The genes are TRBV5-1 and TRBJ2-7; tentatively, D is TRBD1 (5 bases). CDR3 length: 13 residues. V lost 3 bases and J lost 2, with 9 bases in between. CDR1 is SGHRS, CDR2 YFSETQ, per germline. CDR3 bases: TGCGCCAGCAGCTCCCGGACAACCTACGAGCAGTACTTC. Protein product: CASSSRTTYEQYF.

The chain recombines TRBV6-1 with TRBJ2-2; D gene unclear. The V end lost 1 base, the J end lost 5 bases, and 8 bases lay between the germline ends. Germline V gene data show CDR1 as MNHNS and CDR2 as SASEGT. CDR3 length: 14 residues. The CDR3, as DNA: TGTGCCAGCAGTGAAGATTGGGCTACCGGGGAGCTGTTTTTT. It translates to CASSEDWATGELFF.

The chain couples TRBV12-3 or TRBV12-4 to TRBJ1-5, with a tentative D call TRBD1 (6 bases). V lost 7 bases to trimming and J lost 6 bases, with 10 bases between them. This CDR3 spans 12 amino acids. This CDR3 reads CASKGESQPQHF. The CDR3 DNA reads TGTGCCAGCAAGGGGGAAAGTCAGCCCCAGCATTTT.

This clone was counted a single time. CDR3 protein: CASSLFNRQPGQQEAFF. CDR3 nucleotides: TGCGCCAGCAGCTTGTTCAACAGACAACCGGGACAGCAAGAAGCTTTCTTT. The chain has TRBV5-1 and TRBJ1-1; 7 bases are a match to TRBD1. This CDR3 comprises 17 residues. V lost 1 base and J lost 8; bases outside the gene matches: 17. Germline CDR1 reads SGHRS; CDR2 reads YFSETQ.

The chain links TRBV18 to TRBJ2-2; 7 nucleotides agree with TRBD2. CDR3 length: 16 residues. Trimming at V came to 3 bases and at J to 6 bases, leaving 10 bases not matched to a gene. Germline lookup yields CDR1 KGHSH and CDR2 LQKENI. In DNA, the CDR3 is TGTGCCAGCTCACCTCAGACGAGCGGGGCAGCCGGGGAGCTGTTTTTT. Translating it yields CASSPQTSGAAGELFF.

V and J are TRBV3-1 (or the pseudogene TRBV3-2) and TRBJ1-1; a weak D match, TRBD1 (5 bases). CDR1 and CDR2 from the germline V gene are LGHDT and YNNKEL (reference sequence). V was clipped by 4 bases and J by 4 bases, with 13 bases between them. The length of the CDR3 is 14 residues. This CDR3 reads CASSPGRERTEAFF. The CDR3 region has the DNA TGTGCCAGCAGCCCGGGGCGTGAGCGCACTGAAGCTTTCTTT.

This clone was seen only once. The J gene is TRBJ1-6, the V gene TRBV27; D remains unclear. CDR1 and CDR2 (germline): MNHEY, SMNVEV (reference sequence). CDR3 length: 16 amino acids. V was trimmed by 0 bases and J by 0 bases, leaving 6 bases between them. The CDR3 here is CASSLSRSSYNSPLHF. The CDR3 DNA is TGTGCCAGCAGTTTATCTAGGAGCTCCTATAATTCACCCCTCCACTTT.